This TCR beta chain was documented in a study of cytomegalovirus exposure and HLA in healthy donors. A remark on this clone: Its antigen is not known.

Study outcomes and limitations: Most CMV-associated TCR beta chains were later found to appear HLA-restricted.

With 60 Vbeta and 13 Jbeta primers, the PCR was carried out. Sequencing was performed with immunoSEQ multiplex PCR; in TCRdb, only in-frame clones are kept and a portion is missing. The sample lists over 100,000 clones; roughly 80% were seen once. This CDR3 is 15 amino acids long. Germline lookup yields CDR1 SGDLS and CDR2 YYNGEE. V lost 2 bases and J 0 bases, leaving 9 bases between the germline ends. This clonotype was sampled from a female donor in good health and CMV-seronegative. The sample was PBMCs. The V and J genes are TRBV9 and TRBJ1-3; TRBD1 might be the D (6 bases). CDR3 region: CASSVTGSSGNTIYF. Here the CDR3 DNA reads TGTGCCAGCAGCGTGACAGGTAGCTCTGGAAACACCATATATTTT.